The 25 T cell receptor beta chains below were found in one sample sequenced in a study of human T cells and chemical hapten exposure (dated by TCRdb to the early 2020s). The label giving this sample's time point can be read as: pre-sensitization, week 0. This specimen's treatment or condition label, interpreted: therapeutic diphenylcyclopropenone sensitization with weekly scalp DPC. The library relied on RACE. These reads were obtained on a NextSeq 500. TCRdb cleaned the public reads at Q25 with fastp, built clones with MiXCR and kept in-frame beta chains. For every CDR3 protein sequence, its rows merge into one entry that carries the most common genes and DNA. Within this sample are around 330,000 distinct CDR3 sequences, with around 5.5% of them counted one time only. The leading ten clones occupy more than 8% of the sample. Material: whole blood, obtained in connection with sensitization to the hapten diphenylcyclopropenone (DPC). Receptors originate from a woman younger than 35 with alopecia areata. Some clones in this sample may be carry-over from other donors' samples.

The table lists this clonotype with many counts. The chain carries TRBV20-1 and TRBJ1-5; D perhaps matches TRBD1 (5 bases). This CDR3 contains 14 residues. In germline, CDR1 is DFQATT, CDR2 SNEGSKA (reference sequence). Trimming stripped 3 bases from V and 2 bases from J, with 11 bases between. CDR3: CSASRGNGNQPQHF. In DNA, the CDR3 is TGCAGTGCTAGCCGGGGGAATGGCAATCAGCCCCAGCATTTT.

This clonotype was observed many times. V is TRBV6-6 and J is TRBJ1-6; D remains ambiguous. V was clipped by 8 bases and J by 7 bases, with 9 bases between them. This CDR3 contains 12 residues. Germline assignment: CDR1 MNHNY and CDR2 SVGAGI (reference sequence). The CDR3 region is CASVRENSPLHF. The CDR3 region has the DNA TGTGCCAGCGTAAGGGAGAATTCACCCCTCCACTTT.

Many counts were recorded for this clonotype. The gene calls are TRBV24-1 and TRBJ2-1; D is unclear. Trimming took off 1 base at V and 6 bases at J, with 3 bases between the two ends. From germline, CDR1 is KGHDR and CDR2 SFDVKD. This CDR3 is 12 amino acids long. CDR3 protein: CATSDFFNEQFF. DNA for the CDR3: TGTGCCACCAGTGATTTCTTCAATGAGCAGTTCTTC.

This clonotype was recorded at least ten times. V and J are TRBV20-1 and TRBJ1-5; 7 bases match TRBD1. Germline trimming cut 7 bases from V and 7 bases from J; bases unmatched to any gene: 10. Germline-derived CDR1 and CDR2 are DFQATT and SNEGSKA (reference sequence). This CDR3 spans 13 amino acids. CDR3 DNA: TGCAGTGGGGCCACAGGGGCGGGACAGCCCCAGCATTTT. Encoded protein: CSGATGAGQPQHF.

This clonotype has a count of ten or more. J is TRBJ2-2 and V is TRBV6-2 or TRBV6-3; tentatively, D is TRBD2 (6 bases). V lost 6 bases and J lost 2, with 13 bases in between. Germline V gives CDR1 MNHEY, CDR2 SVGEGT. This CDR3 region has 15 residues. CDR3 DNA: TGTGCCAGCAGACCCGGGACTTTAAACACCGGGGAGCTGTTTTTT. It yields the protein CASRPGTLNTGELFF.

This clonotype was seen at least ten times. V is TRBV12-3 or TRBV12-4 and J is TRBJ2-3; D tentatively fits TRBD1 or TRBD2 (6 bases each). Deletions cut 6 bases from V and 4 bases from J, with 14 bases between. The CDR3 is 14 amino acids. CDR3 in amino acids: CASSEYGGPDTQYF. CDR3 nucleotide sequence: TGTGCCAGCAGCGAGTACGGGGGCCCAGATACGCAGTATTTT.

This clonotype was recorded only once. J is TRBJ2-5 and V is TRBV7-8, with D tentatively TRBD2 (5 bases). V lost 4 bases and J lost 10, with 16 bases in between. This CDR3 is 13 amino acids long. Germline V gives CDR1 SGHVS, CDR2 FQNEAQ. CDR3 coding DNA: TGTGCCAGCAGCTCTTATCCCTTGGGGAGCCAGTACTTC. It specifies CASSSYPLGSQYF.

The chain is built from TRBV9 and TRBJ2-2, with D possibly matching TRBD2 (6 bases). Germline V gives CDR1 SGDLS, CDR2 YYNGEE. The CDR3 loop spans 16 amino acids. Trimming stripped 0 bases from V and 5 bases from J, with 14 bases between. The CDR3 nucleotides read TGTGCCAGCAGCGTAGAACGGGGGAAGGTAACCGGGGAGCTGTTTTTT. This encodes CASSVERGKVTGELFF.

This clonotype showed up many times. Germline is not matched at one junction end, which may reflect a read error. The chain couples TRBV3-1 to TRBJ1-6; D ambiguous. CDR1 and CDR2 from the germline V gene are LGHDT and YNNKEL (reference sequence). The CDR3 length is 13 residues. In nucleotides, the CDR3 is TGCGCCAGCAGCCAAGATGGTGGTTCACCCCTCCACTTT. Protein: CASSQDGGSPLHF.

This clonotype was seen a few times. The chain recombines TRBV5-5 with TRBJ1-6, with D unclear. CDR1 and CDR2 (germline): SGHKS, YYEKEE (reference sequence). V was trimmed by 0 bases and J by 5 bases, leaving 12 bases between them. The CDR3 is made up of 16 amino acids. The CDR3 sequence: CASSLAIRQDNSPLHF. The CDR3 DNA is TGTGCCAGCAGCTTGGCTATTCGGCAGGATAATTCACCCCTCCACTTT.

This clonotype has more than one count but fewer than ten. The chain is built from TRBV4-1 and TRBJ1-4, with D possibly TRBD1 on 5 matching bases. The CDR3 sequence is 15 residues long. Per the germline V gene, CDR1 is MGHRA and CDR2 is YSYEKL. Trimming removed 0 bases at V and 2 bases at J, with 7 bases between. The DNA for the CDR3 is TGCGCCAGCAGCCAAGAGGAGGGGACTAATGAAAAACTGTTTTTT. Translation gives CASSQEEGTNEKLFF.

This clonotype turned up a few times. The rearrangement links TRBV5-1 to TRBJ2-6; the D gene could be TRBD1 or TRBD2 (5 bases each). The CDR3 length is 16 residues. Germline values: CDR1 SGHRS, CDR2 YFSETQ. Trimming cost V 8 bases and J 0 bases, with 15 bases left between them. CDR3 in amino acids: CASGVGVRSGANVLTF. The DNA of the CDR3 is TGCGCCAGTGGCGTGGGGGTCCGCTCTGGGGCCAACGTCCTGACTTTC.

This clonotype was counted only a few times. V usage is TRBV9 and J usage is TRBJ1-6; maybe TRBD1 (6 bases). The germline V and J ends were trimmed by 4 bases and 10 bases, with 15 bases remaining between them. The CDR3 runs to 14 residues. Germline CDR1 and CDR2: SGDLS and YYNGEE. CDR3 loop: CASSSRGGFSPLHF. The CDR3 region has the DNA TGTGCCAGCAGCTCCCGTGGGGGCTTCTCACCCCTCCACTTT.

The chain uses TRBV29-1 and TRBJ1-1; no clear D gene. V lost 2 bases and J 1 base, leaving 8 bases between the germline ends. The germline V gene has CDR1 SQVTM and CDR2 ANQGSEA. There are 13 residues in the CDR3. This CDR3 reads CSVEMTANTEAFF. The DNA for the CDR3 is TGCAGCGTTGAAATGACTGCGAACACTGAAGCTTTCTTT.

The V gene is TRBV18, the J gene TRBJ1-1; a weak D match, TRBD1 (5 bases). Germline V gene sequence: CDR1 KGHSH, CDR2 LQKENI. The V end lost 3 bases, the J end lost 5 bases, and 10 bases lay between the germline ends. This CDR3 has 13 residues. This chain's CDR3 is CASSPDEGTEAFF. The CDR3 nucleotides read TGTGCCAGCTCACCGGACGAGGGGACTGAAGCTTTCTTT.

The chain has TRBV18 and TRBJ1-4; 8 bases line up with TRBD1. V lost 1 base and J lost 8; bases outside the gene matches: 3. The CDR3 has 14 amino acids. Per the germline V gene, CDR1 is KGHSH and CDR2 is LQKENI. The CDR3 DNA sequence: TGTGCCAGCTCACCACGGACAGGGAGGGAAAAACTGTTTTTT. Encoded protein: CASSPRTGREKLFF. The full variable domain, completed using reference TRBV18 and TRBJ1-4, is NAGVMQNPRHLVRRRGQEARLRCSPMKGHSHVYWYRQLPEEGLKFMVYLQKENIIDESGMPKERFSAEFPKEGPSILRIQQVVRGDSAAYFCASSPRTGREKLFFGSGTQLSVL.

This clonotype turned up a few times. The CDR3 sequence is CASSQGAGTEIYVGANVLTF. The DNA of the CDR3 is TGCGCCAGCAGCCAAGGGGCCGGGACAGAGATTTATGTTGGGGCCAACGTCCTGACTTTC. The rearrangement uses TRBV4-3 and TRBJ2-6, with 7 bases aligning to TRBD1. The CDR3 has 20 residues. V lost 1 base and J lost 3; bases outside the gene matches: 15. Germline CDR1 reads LGHNA; CDR2 reads YSLEER.

V usage is TRBV4-2 and J usage is TRBJ2-7; 11 nucleotides line up with TRBD1. Germline V lookup: CDR1 LGHNA, CDR2 YNFKEQ. The CDR3 totals 18 residues. V gave up 0 bases and J gave up 1 base; unmatched junction bases: 8. CDR3 in DNA: TGTGCCAGCAGCCAAGATAGGACAGGGGGCTCGATTTCCTACGAGCAGTACTTC. Translating it yields CASSQDRTGGSISYEQYF.

This clonotype was seen ten or more times. V usage is TRBV6-6 and J usage is TRBJ1-3; 7 bases align to TRBD1. From germline, CDR1 is MNHNY and CDR2 SVGAGI (reference sequence). The J segment lost 0 bases and the V segment lost 3 bases, leaving 2 bases of the junction unmatched. The CDR3 spans 15 residues. The CDR3 DNA reads as TGTGCCAGCAGTTATGGGACAGACTCTGGAAACACCATATATTTT. It translates to CASSYGTDSGNTIYF.

This clonotype was seen a few times. The CDR3: CASSLMSGREVIQYF. For the CDR3, the DNA is TGTGCCAGCAGTTTAATGAGCGGCAGGGAAGTCATTCAGTACTTC. The rearrangement links TRBV12-3 or TRBV12-4 to TRBJ2-4, with D tentatively TRBD1 or TRBD2 (5 bases each). The CDR3 length is 15 residues. V lost 2 bases to trimming and J lost 9 bases, with 17 bases between them.

The chain carries TRBV6-2 or TRBV6-3 and TRBJ1-1; no reliable D call. This CDR3 comprises 16 residues. Per the germline V gene, CDR1 is MNHEY and CDR2 is SVGEGT. The V end lost 2 bases, the J end lost 2 bases, and 15 bases lay between the germline ends. CDR3 region: CASSYGVVWVNTEAFF. In DNA form, the CDR3 reads TGTGCCAGCAGTTACGGGGTTGTGTGGGTTAACACTGAAGCTTTCTTT.

V and J are TRBV5-1 and TRBJ1-1, with 7 bases aligning to TRBD1. CDR1 is SGHRS, CDR2 YFSETQ, per germline. The CDR3 totals 15 residues. The V gene end was trimmed by 3 bases and the J gene end by 2 bases; junction bases not matched to a gene: 7. In nucleotides, the CDR3 is TGCGCCAGCAGCTCGGGGGCAGGGGGAAACACTGAAGCTTTCTTT. It translates to CASSSGAGGNTEAFF. Drawing the rest from reference TRBV5-1 and TRBJ1-1, the complete variable domain is KAGVTQTPRYLIKTRGQQVTLSCSPISGHRSVSWYQQTPGQGLQFLFEYFSETQRNKGNFPGRFSGRQFSNSRSEMNVSTLELGDSALYLCASSSGAGGNTEAFFGQGTRLTVV.

This chain uses TRBV12-3 or TRBV12-4 with TRBJ2-7, with D hard to call. Trimming took off 5 bases at V and 8 bases at J, with 13 bases between the two ends. The CDR3 loop spans 12 amino acids. The CDR3 DNA sequence: TGTGCCAGCAGTCTCGACCGGTTGAAGCAGTACTTC. The encoded protein is CASSLDRLKQYF.

This clonotype was observed at least ten times. The V gene is TRBV7-9, the J gene TRBJ2-7, with D maybe TRBD2 (5 bases). The CDR3 runs 16 residues. Germline V gene sequence: CDR1 SEHNR, CDR2 FQNEAQ (reference sequence). The ends were cut back, 1 base at V and 2 bases at J, with 15 bases in the middle. The CDR3 DNA is TGTGCCAGCAGCTTAGAATATAGCGAGCTCCCCTACGAGCAGTACTTC. Protein product: CASSLEYSELPYEQYF. Looking up the rest from reference TRBV7-9 and TRBJ2-7 gives the full variable domain: DTGVSQNPRHKITKRGQNVTFRCDPISEHNRLYWYRQTLGQGPEFLTYFQNEAQLEKSRLLSDRFSAERPKGSFSTLEIQRTEQGDSAMYLCASSLEYSELPYEQYFGPGTRLTVT.

The chain uses TRBV11-2 and TRBJ2-5; D gene ambiguous. CDR3 size: 15 residues. Deletions cut 5 bases from V and 0 bases from J, with 13 bases between. CDR1 SGHAT and CDR2 FQNNGV come from the germline V gene. The CDR3 coding sequence is TGTGCCAGCAGCCGATTGCTTAGGAACCAAGAGACCCAGTACTTC. This gives the protein CASSRLLRNQETQYF.